This record looks at one T cell receptor beta chain sequence and its context. Its antigen is still unknown. The sample belongs to a study of cytomegalovirus exposure and HLA in healthy donors. The study, taken as a whole, reports: In an earlier analysis, productive rearrangement rates for most beta V segments clustered near 87% or 30%. Roughly uniform depth of sequencing across donors was assumed in presence/absence analyses.

Germline V CDR1 and CDR2: SQVTM, ANQGSEA. V lost 6 bases and J 3 bases, leaving 14 bases between the germline ends. CDR3 size: 13 residues. It was with 60 Vbeta and 13 Jbeta primers that the PCR ran. Clones were sequenced by immunoSEQ multiplex PCR, and TCRdb holds only the in-frame ones, with some missing. The sample contains about 140,000 clones, around 80% of which appear only once. This TCR came from a man aged 40-50 years in good health and CMV-seronegative. The chain joins TRBV29-1 to TRBJ1-2; D is perhaps TRBD1 (5 bases). Sequencing was done on a sample of PBMCs. The DNA of the CDR3 is TGCAGCGTACAAACGCAGGGTGACTATGGCTACACCTTC. As protein: CSVQTQGDYGYTF.